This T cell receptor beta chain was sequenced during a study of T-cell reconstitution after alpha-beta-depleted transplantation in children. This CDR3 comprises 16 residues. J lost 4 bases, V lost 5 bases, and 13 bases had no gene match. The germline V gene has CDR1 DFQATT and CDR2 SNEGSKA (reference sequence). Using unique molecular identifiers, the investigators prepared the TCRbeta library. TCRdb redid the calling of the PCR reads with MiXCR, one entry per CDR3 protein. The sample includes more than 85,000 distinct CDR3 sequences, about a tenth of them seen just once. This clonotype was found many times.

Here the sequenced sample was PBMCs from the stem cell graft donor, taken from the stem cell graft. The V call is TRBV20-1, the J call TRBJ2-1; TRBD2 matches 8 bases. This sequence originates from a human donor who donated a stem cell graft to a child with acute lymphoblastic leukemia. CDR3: CSAQEVAGSHYNEQFF. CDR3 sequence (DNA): TGCAGTGCTCAGGAAGTAGCGGGGAGCCATTACAATGAGCAGTTCTTC.